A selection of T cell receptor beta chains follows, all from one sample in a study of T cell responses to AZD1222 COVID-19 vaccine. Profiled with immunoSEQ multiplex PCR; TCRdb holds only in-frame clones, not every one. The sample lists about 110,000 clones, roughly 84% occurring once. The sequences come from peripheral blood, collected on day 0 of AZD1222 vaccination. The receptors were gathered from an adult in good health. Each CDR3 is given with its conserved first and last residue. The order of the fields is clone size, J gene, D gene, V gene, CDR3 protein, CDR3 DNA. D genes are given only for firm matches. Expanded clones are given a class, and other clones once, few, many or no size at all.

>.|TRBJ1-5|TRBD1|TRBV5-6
CASSPGRDRGRVGNQPQHF
TGTGCCAGCAGCCCTGGAAGGGACAGGGGGCGGGTAGGCAATCAGCCCCAGCATTTT
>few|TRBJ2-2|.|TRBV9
CASSTRSGLGTPDTGELFF
TGTGCCAGCAGCACCCGGAGTGGCCTCGGGACTCCTGACACCGGGGAGCTGTTTTTT
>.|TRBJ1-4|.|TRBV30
CAWSQEGSTKKLFF
TGTGCCTGGAGCCAAGAAGGCTCAACTAAAAAACTGTTTTTT
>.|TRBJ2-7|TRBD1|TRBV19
CASSRDRLYEQYF
TGTGCCAGTAGTAGGGACAGGCTCTACGAGCAGTACTTC
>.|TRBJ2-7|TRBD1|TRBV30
CAWRPGQWRGTYEQYF
TGTGCCTGGAGGCCGGGACAGTGGAGAGGGACCTACGAGCAGTACTTC
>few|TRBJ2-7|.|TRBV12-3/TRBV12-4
CASSLRRLDEQYF
TGTGCCAGCAGTTTGAGGAGACTCGACGAGCAGTACTTC
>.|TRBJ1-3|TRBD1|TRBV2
CASTVALGQGSSSGNTIYF
TGTGCCAGCACCGTGGCTTTGGGACAGGGGAGTTCGTCTGGAAACACCATATATTTT
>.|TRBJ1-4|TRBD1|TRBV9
CASSVGTGGEKLFF
TGTGCCAGCAGCGTAGGGACAGGGGGTGAAAAACTGTTTTTT
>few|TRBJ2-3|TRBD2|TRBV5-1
CASSRGGVAMADTQYF
TGCGCCAGCAGCCGGGGAGGGGTCGCGATGGCAGATACGCAGTATTTT
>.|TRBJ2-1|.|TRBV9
CASSPWGLVDEQFF
TGTGCCAGCAGCCCGTGGGGTCTCGTCGATGAGCAGTTCTTC
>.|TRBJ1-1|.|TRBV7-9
CASSLSTRPRVEAFF
TGTGCCAGCAGCTTATCAACCAGGCCCAGGGTGGAAGCTTTCTTT
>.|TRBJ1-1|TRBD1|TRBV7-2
CASASGTGFATEAFF
TGTGCCAGCGCATCCGGGACAGGGTTTGCCACTGAAGCTTTCTTT
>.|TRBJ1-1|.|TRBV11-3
CASSLRLSEAFF
TGTGCCAGCAGCCTCAGGCTTTCTGAAGCTTTCTTT
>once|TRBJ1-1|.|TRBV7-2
CASSLGGGKSYTEAFF
TGTGCCAGCAGCTTAGGTGGGGGAAAATCCTACACTGAAGCTTTCTTT
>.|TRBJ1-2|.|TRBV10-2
CASSESSGAGLTF
TGCGCCAGCAGTGAGAGTAGTGGAGCTGGGCTCACCTTC
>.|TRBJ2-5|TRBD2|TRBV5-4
CASTPRLAGEGRETQYF
TGTGCCAGCACCCCGCGACTAGCGGGAGAGGGGCGAGAGACCCAGTACTTC
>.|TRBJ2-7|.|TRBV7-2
CASSLGGVPSYEQYF
TGTGCCAGCAGCTTAGGAGGCGTTCCCTCCTACGAGCAGTACTTC
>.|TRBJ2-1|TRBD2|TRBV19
CASSIERLAGGRSSYNEQFF
TGTGCCAGTAGTATAGAAAGACTAGCGGGAGGTAGGAGCTCCTACAATGAGCAGTTCTTC
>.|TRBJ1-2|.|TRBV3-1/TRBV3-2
CASSQGGGGIYGYTF
TGTGCCAGCAGCCAAGGCGGCGGGGGAATCTATGGCTACACCTTC
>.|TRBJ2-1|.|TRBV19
CASSIKDEQFF
TGTGCCAGTAGTATAAAGGATGAGCAGTTCTTC
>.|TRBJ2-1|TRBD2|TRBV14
CASSRAGGPYNEQFF
TGTGCCAGCAGCCGAGCGGGAGGGCCGTACAATGAGCAGTTCTTC
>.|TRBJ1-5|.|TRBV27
CASSLLGQPQHF
TGTGCCAGCAGTTTATTGGGGCAGCCCCAGCATTTT
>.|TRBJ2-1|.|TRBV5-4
CASSLDSPYNEQFF
TGTGCCAGCAGCCTGGACAGCCCCTACAATGAGCAGTTCTTC
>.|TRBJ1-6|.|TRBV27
CASSSKAESPLHF
TGTGCCAGCAGTTCTAAGGCGGAGTCACCCCTCCACTTT
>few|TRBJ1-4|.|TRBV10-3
CAISEPGRDEKLFF
TGTGCCATCAGTGAGCCGGGCAGAGATGAAAAACTGTTTTTT
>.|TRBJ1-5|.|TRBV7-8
CASSRSPGRGQPQHF
TGTGCCAGCAGCCGCAGTCCGGGGCGAGGTCAGCCCCAGCATTTT
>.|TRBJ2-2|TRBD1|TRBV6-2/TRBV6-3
CASSLTRQGPRTGELFF
TGTGCCAGCAGTTTAACTCGACAGGGACCCAGAACCGGGGAGCTGTTTTTT
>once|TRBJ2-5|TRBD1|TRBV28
CASSLDRVIETQYF
TGTGCCAGCAGCCTGGACAGGGTAATAGAGACCCAGTACTTC
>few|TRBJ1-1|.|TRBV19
CASTRGLTEAFF
TGTGCCAGTACTCGGGGGCTCACTGAAGCTTTCTTT
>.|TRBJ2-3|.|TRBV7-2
CASSLYGGAGDTQYF
TGTGCCAGCAGCTTATATGGGGGGGCGGGAGATACGCAGTATTTT
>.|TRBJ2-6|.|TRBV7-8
CASSPHDRWEDSGANVLTF
TGTGCCAGCAGCCCCCACGACAGGTGGGAGGACTCTGGGGCCAACGTCCTGACTTTC
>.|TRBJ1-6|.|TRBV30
CAWRYLHGGGARTPLHF
TGTGCCTGGAGGTACCTTCACGGGGGGGGCGCCAGGACACCCCTCCACTTT
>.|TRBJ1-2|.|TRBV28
CASSLLNDGYTF
TGTGCCAGCAGTTTACTCAACGATGGCTACACCTTC
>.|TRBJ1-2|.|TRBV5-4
CASSLGQTANYGYTF
TGTGCCAGCAGCTTGGGACAGACAGCTAACTATGGCTACACCTTC
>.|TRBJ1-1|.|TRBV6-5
CASSYGRTEAFF
TGTGCCAGCAGTTACGGGAGGACTGAAGCTTTCTTT
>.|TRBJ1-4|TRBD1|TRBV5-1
CASSRSDRAGEKLFF
TGCGCCAGCAGCCGATCTGACAGGGCAGGTGAAAAACTGTTTTTT
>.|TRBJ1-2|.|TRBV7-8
CASSLMQSHYGYTF
TGTGCCAGCAGCTTGATGCAAAGCCACTATGGCTACACCTTC
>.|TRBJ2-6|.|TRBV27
CASSTLGTNVLTF
TGTGCCAGCAGTACTCTGGGGACCAACGTCCTGACTTTC
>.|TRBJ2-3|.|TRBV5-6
CASSFWGLPQGTDTQYF
TGTGCCAGCAGCTTCTGGGGACTTCCTCAGGGTACAGATACGCAGTATTTT
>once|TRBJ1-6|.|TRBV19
CASSIDQGSNSPLHF
TGTGCCAGTAGTATAGATCAGGGGTCTAATTCACCCCTCCACTTT
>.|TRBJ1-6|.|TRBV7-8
CASSRTGSFNSPLHF
TGTGCCAGCAGCCGGACGGGCTCTTTTAATTCACCCCTCCACTTT
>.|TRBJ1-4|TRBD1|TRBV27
CASARQGTGIEKLFF
TGTGCCAGCGCTAGGCAGGGGACAGGGATTGAAAAACTGTTTTTT
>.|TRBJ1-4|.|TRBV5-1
CASSFGLTGPDNEKLFF
TGCGCCAGCAGCTTTGGTCTGACCGGGCCGGATAATGAAAAACTGTTTTTT
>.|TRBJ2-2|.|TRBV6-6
CASTQGTGELFF
TGTGCCAGCACCCAGGGGACCGGGGAGCTGTTTTTT